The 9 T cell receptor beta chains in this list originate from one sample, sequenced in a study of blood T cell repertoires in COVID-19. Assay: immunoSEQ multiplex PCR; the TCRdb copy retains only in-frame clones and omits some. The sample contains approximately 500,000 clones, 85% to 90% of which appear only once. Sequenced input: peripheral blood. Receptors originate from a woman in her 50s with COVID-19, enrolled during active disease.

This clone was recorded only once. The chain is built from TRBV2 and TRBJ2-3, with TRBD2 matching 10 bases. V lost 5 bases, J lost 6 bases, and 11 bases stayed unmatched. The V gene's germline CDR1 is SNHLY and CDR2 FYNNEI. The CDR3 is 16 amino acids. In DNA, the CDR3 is TGTGCCAGCAGTCCCCGGGTAGCGGGGGGCGGGGATACGCAGTATTTT. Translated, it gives CASSPRVAGGGDTQYF.

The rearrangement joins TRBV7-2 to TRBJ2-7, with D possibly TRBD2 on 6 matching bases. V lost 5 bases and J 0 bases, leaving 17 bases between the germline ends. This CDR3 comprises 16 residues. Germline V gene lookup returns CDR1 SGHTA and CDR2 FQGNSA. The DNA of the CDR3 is TGTGCCAGCAGCCCGCGAGGTAGCGGTTACTCCTACGAGCAGTACTTC. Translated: CASSPRGSGYSYEQYF.

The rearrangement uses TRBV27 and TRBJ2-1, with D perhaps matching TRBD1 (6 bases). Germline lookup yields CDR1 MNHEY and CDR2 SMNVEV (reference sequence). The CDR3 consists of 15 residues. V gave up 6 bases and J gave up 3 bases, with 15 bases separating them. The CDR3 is CASSRDRQIYNEQFF. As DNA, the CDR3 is TGTGCCAGCAGCCGTGACAGGCAGATCTACAATGAGCAGTTCTTC.

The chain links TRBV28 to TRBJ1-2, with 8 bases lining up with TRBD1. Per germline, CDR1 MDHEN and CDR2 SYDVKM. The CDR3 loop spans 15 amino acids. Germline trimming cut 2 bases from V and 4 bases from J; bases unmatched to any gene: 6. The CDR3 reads CASSLTRTGTYGYTF. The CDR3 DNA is TGTGCCAGCAGTTTAACCCGGACAGGGACCTATGGCTACACCTTC.

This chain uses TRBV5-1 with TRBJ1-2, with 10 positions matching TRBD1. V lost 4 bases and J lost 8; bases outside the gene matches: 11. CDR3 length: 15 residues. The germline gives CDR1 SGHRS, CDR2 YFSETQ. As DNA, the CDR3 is TGCGCCAGCAGCCTCATCTTTGGACAGGGGGACGGCTACACCTTC. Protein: CASSLIFGQGDGYTF.

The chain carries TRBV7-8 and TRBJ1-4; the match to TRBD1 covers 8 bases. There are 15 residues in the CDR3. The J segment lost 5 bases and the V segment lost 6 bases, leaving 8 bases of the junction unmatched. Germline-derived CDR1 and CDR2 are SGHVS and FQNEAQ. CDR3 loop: CASRPTGGENEKLFF. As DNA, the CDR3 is TGTGCCAGCAGACCCACAGGGGGAGAGAATGAAAAACTGTTTTTT.

CDR3 sequence (DNA): TGTGCTTCAGGGCCCTTCTATGGCTACACCTTC. This codes for CASGPFYGYTF. The chain has TRBV27 and TRBJ1-2; D may be TRBD1 (5 bases). Germline CDR1 is MNHEY and CDR2 is SMNVEV (reference sequence). The CDR3 has 11 amino acids.

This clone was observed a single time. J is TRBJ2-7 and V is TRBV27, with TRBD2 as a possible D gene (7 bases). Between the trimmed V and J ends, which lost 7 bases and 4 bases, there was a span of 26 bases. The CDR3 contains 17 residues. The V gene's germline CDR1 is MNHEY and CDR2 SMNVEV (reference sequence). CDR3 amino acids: CASIKIGGGSTQYEQYF. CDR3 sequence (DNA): TGTGCCAGCATTAAAATAGGGGGGGGGAGTACGCAGTACGAGCAGTACTTC.

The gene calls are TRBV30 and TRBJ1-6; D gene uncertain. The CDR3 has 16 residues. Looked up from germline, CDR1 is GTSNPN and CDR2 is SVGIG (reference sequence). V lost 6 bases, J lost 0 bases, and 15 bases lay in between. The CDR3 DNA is TGTGCCTGCTCCGGGATTACTAGCTCCTATAATTCACCCCTCCACTTT. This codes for CACSGITSSYNSPLHF.